The clone carrying this T cell receptor (beta chain) was counted only a few times. Its antigen is not known. This sample was taken from a study of T-cell memory formation after mild COVID-19. MiXCR was run by TCRdb on the 5' RACE reads, yielding one entry per CDR3 protein. The data show 160,000 or so distinct CDR3 sequences, roughly 28% seen once. Study-wide results and limits: Clones contracting across day 15 to 85 had a balanced CD4/CD8 profile; later expanding clones leaned CD4+. Detection of some responders pre-infection suggested pre-existing cross-reactive memory T cells participated.

Trimming at V came to 6 bases and at J to 4 bases, leaving 6 bases not matched to a gene. The CDR3 covers 14 residues. The germline CDR1 and CDR2 sequences are SQVTM and ANQGSEA. The TCR originated in an adult woman who had mild COVID-19 (a few samples of this study predate the infection). Cell type and time point are not known. The J gene is TRBJ2-3, the V gene TRBV29-1, with 11 nucleotides matching TRBD2. Material: PBMCs or a T cell subset sorted from them (not recorded which). The CDR3 sequence: CSVLAGGGPDTQYF. The CDR3 nucleotides read TGCAGCGTATTAGCGGGGGGGGGCCCAGATACGCAGTATTTT.